A selection of T cell receptor beta chains follows, all from one sample in a study of T cells expressing NK-cell markers. TCRdb re-called the 5' RACE reads, yielding one record per CDR3 amino acid sequence without DNA. The specimen's table records about 160,000 distinct CDR3 sequences. The sample consisted of blood T cells: a sorted CD56 or NKG2C T cell subset, CD4+ or CD8+ T cells, or bulk PBMC T cells (not recorded which). The receptors derive from a woman between 18 and 75 years old in good health. The CDR3 runs from the conserved cysteine through the conserved F or W.

j_gene,v_gene,CDR3aa
TRBJ2-7,TRBV10-3,CAIRPGTGSGEQYF
TRBJ2-7,TRBV20-1,CSGVSPPYEQYF
TRBJ2-7,TRBV3-1,CASSPLLGSSYEQYF
TRBJ2-1,TRBV7-2,CASSLWSSGSGEQFF
TRBJ1-5,TRBV12-3/TRBV12-4,CASSTGTATSPHF
TRBJ2-1,TRBV18,CASSPPGTALNEQFF
TRBJ1-5,TRBV19,CASGRVRPQHF
TRBJ1-2,TRBV4-1,CASSQNRVGYGYTF
TRBJ2-7,TRBV28,CASSPGLAGGLSSYEQYF
TRBJ2-1,TRBV5-4,CASETYNEQFF
TRBJ1-1,TRBV10-3,CAISGGVEAFF
TRBJ2-5,TRBV2,CASSPRPGLAVETQYF
TRBJ2-2,TRBV7-3,CASSRGLAGTGELFF
TRBJ2-2,TRBV19,CASSIRLAGGGNTGELFF
TRBJ1-2,TRBV2,CAISRDSNYGYTF
TRBJ1-1,TRBV7-2,CASSLVRVAITEAFF
TRBJ2-5,TRBV7-6,CASSPALGGVGTQYF
TRBJ2-7,TRBV5-6,CASSWRSEQYF
TRBJ2-7,TRBV10-3,CAISDRGLAELKQYF
TRBJ2-7,TRBV6-1,CASTPASSYEQYF
TRBJ2-5,TRBV7-9,CASRRGDEETQYF